The rows below give T cell receptor beta chains drawn from one sample of a study of HIV-infected patients and healthy controls. In TCRdb, the 5' RACE reads were re-called with MiXCR into one record per CDR3 protein. The sample contains roughly 9,700 distinct CDR3 sequences, approximately 8.2% of which appear only once. Sequencing used blood. These TCRs come from an adult in good health. CDR3s include the opening cysteine and the closing phenylalanine or tryptophan. D genes are given only for firm matches. Expanded clones are given a class, and other clones once, few, many or no size at all.

j_call d_call clone_size v_call cdr3_length cdr3_aa cdr3_nt
TRBJ2-3 . many TRBV18 16 CASSPPRGTSTDTQYF TGTGCCAGCTCACCACCAAGGGGGACTAGCACAGATACGCAGTATTTT
TRBJ1-1 TRBD1 . TRBV5-1 13 CASSFQGDTEAFF TGCGCCAGCAGCTTCCAGGGGGACACTGAAGCTTTCTTT
TRBJ1-1 . medium-sized TRBV3-1 14 CASSQQGRGAEAFF TGTGCCAGCAGCCAGCAGGGTCGAGGGGCTGAAGCTTTCTTT
TRBJ2-4 . many TRBV18 14 CASSPTGLRNIQYF TGTGCCAGCTCACCCACAGGGTTGAGGAACATTCAGTACTTC
TRBJ1-1 TRBD1 medium-sized TRBV5-1 15 CASSWVTGVRTEAFF TGCGCCAGCAGCTGGGTGACAGGGGTGAGAACTGAAGCTTTCTTT
TRBJ2-1 TRBD2 medium-sized TRBV19 15 CASSLRYGLVREQFF TGTGCCAGTAGCCTACGCTATGGACTAGTTCGAGAGCAGTTCTTC
TRBJ1-5 TRBD1 medium-sized TRBV2 14 CASSSTGEDQPQHF TGTGCCAGCAGCTCTACAGGGGAGGACCAGCCCCAGCATTTT
TRBJ1-3 TRBD1 medium-sized TRBV6-5 16 CASSPKGTGVGNTIYF TGTGCCAGCAGCCCCAAAGGGACAGGGGTAGGAAACACCATATATTTT
TRBJ1-3 TRBD1 few TRBV5-1 18 CASSLATGQGLSGNTIYF TGCGCCAGCAGCTTGGCTACGGGACAGGGCCTCTCTGGAAACACCATATATTTT
TRBJ2-7 TRBD2 many TRBV7-2 13 CASSKTSYYEQYF TGTGCCAGCAGCAAGACTAGCTACTACGAGCAGTACTTC
TRBJ1-6 . many TRBV7-2 14 CASSFQTGNSPLHF TGTGCCAGCAGCTTCCAGACGGGCAATTCACCCCTCCACTTT
TRBJ1-1 . many TRBV15 14 CATSTHRENTEAFF TGTGCCACCAGCACCCACAGGGAGAACACTGAAGCTTTCTTT
TRBJ2-1 TRBD2 many TRBV7-9 17 CASSPRGGGGGRNEQFF TGTGCCAGCAGCCCCAGAGGAGGCGGGGGGGGCCGGAATGAGCAGTTCTTC